A selection of T cell receptor beta chains follows, all from one sample in a study of blood T cell repertoires in COVID-19. The method was immunoSEQ multiplex PCR; TCRdb's version includes in-frame clones alone and lacks a portion of them. The data contain approximately 450,000 clones, approximately 90% of them seen just once; the ten biggest clones take up around 1.1%. Material: PBMCs or T cells enriched from blood (not recorded which). The receptors shown here come from a man aged 25-40 years who had recovered from COVID-19. Both conserved end residues are part of each CDR3.

cdr3_aa,v_call,cdr3_length,j_call
CASSDGGSDYGYTF,TRBV10-1,14,TRBJ1-2
CASSYSGTSGSNEQFF,TRBV6-2/TRBV6-3,16,TRBJ2-1
CATSLGTSGKSSYNEQFF,TRBV24-1,18,TRBJ2-1
CASGGQGTDTQYF,TRBV9,13,TRBJ2-3
CASSSPPGTALLNEQFF,TRBV19,17,TRBJ2-1
CASSGGGTEAFF,TRBV2,12,TRBJ1-1
CASSASPASTDTQYF,TRBV19,15,TRBJ2-3
CASSSNRGGTNTIYF,TRBV11-2,15,TRBJ1-3
CSVIDGGSSYGYTF,TRBV29-1,14,TRBJ1-2
CASSLLAGNNEQFF,TRBV27,14,TRBJ2-1
CAWSTHRGNTEAFF,TRBV30,14,TRBJ1-1
CASKQGSGNSPLHF,TRBV28,14,TRBJ1-6
CASSQDLTSGTYNEQFF,TRBV3-1/TRBV3-2,17,TRBJ2-1
CASSQRTGDTGELFF,TRBV4-2,15,TRBJ2-2
CASSYDDRDGELFF,TRBV27,14,TRBJ2-2
CASSKTTGNVNTEAFF,TRBV7-9,16,TRBJ1-1
CASSLGGQAGGPVEQYF,TRBV7-8,17,TRBJ2-7
CAWSPLTALNTEAFF,TRBV30,15,TRBJ1-1
CASSQGTGAHNYGYTF,TRBV18,16,TRBJ1-2
CASRGLASGSDEQYF,TRBV19,15,TRBJ2-7
CASSVSDYGYTF,TRBV10-2,12,TRBJ1-2
CASSQALAGPITGELFF,TRBV4-2,17,TRBJ2-2
CASSLAPIAGLRYNEQFF,TRBV7-6,18,TRBJ2-1
CASSYSELEAFF,TRBV6-6,12,TRBJ1-1
CASSQIGQRPNTGELFF,TRBV4-1,17,TRBJ2-2
CASIGLAVTGELFF,TRBV19,14,TRBJ2-2
CASSLNDRSYGYTF,TRBV5-6,14,TRBJ1-2
CASMVLAGGTDTQYF,TRBV27,15,TRBJ2-3
CASSEWGGQPQHF,TRBV10-2,13,TRBJ1-5
CSVSLTRPITEQFF,TRBV29-1,14,TRBJ2-1
CASSIQGVQETQYF,TRBV19,14,TRBJ2-5
CASSQVGAPYEQYF,TRBV4-1,14,TRBJ2-7
CASSLADRGRDEQYF,TRBV7-6,15,TRBJ2-7
CASSQDSGYSYNEQFF,TRBV4-1,16,TRBJ2-1
CASTQIPGEQYF,TRBV6-5,12,TRBJ2-7
CASSIFGDRAVETQYF,TRBV19,16,TRBJ2-5
CASSQVERQETQYF,TRBV4-1,14,TRBJ2-5
CASSWTDNLGEDFEQFF,TRBV18,17,TRBJ2-1
CASSLEAGGYTF,TRBV7-9,12,TRBJ1-2
CASSLGWGAGANVLTF,TRBV28,16,TRBJ2-6
CASSLAGTPNSPLHF,TRBV7-9,15,TRBJ1-6
CASNPRARDNSPLHF,TRBV2,15,TRBJ1-6
CATGGNTQYF,TRBV28,10,TRBJ2-3
CASSLAGAATSNQPQHF,TRBV5-5,17,TRBJ1-5
CASSQDRLTDTQYF,TRBV4-2,14,TRBJ2-3
CASSQAQGDGYTF,TRBV4-2,13,TRBJ1-2
CASSPGGVTYNEQFF,TRBV18,15,TRBJ2-1
CASSPGRLGTENYGYTF,TRBV6-6,17,TRBJ1-2
CASSPSGTPSYNEQFF,TRBV5-4,16,TRBJ2-1
CASSPGASTGELFF,TRBV25-1,14,TRBJ2-2
CASTPQGADTQYF,TRBV28,13,TRBJ2-3
CASSRGGITYEQYF,TRBV19,14,TRBJ2-7
CASSSDPGYRQETQYF,TRBV19,16,TRBJ2-5
CASSFPAGTAYGYTF,TRBV28,15,TRBJ1-2
CASSREGWDIQYF,TRBV6-5,13,TRBJ2-4
CASSLSQGEQFF,TRBV27,12,TRBJ2-1